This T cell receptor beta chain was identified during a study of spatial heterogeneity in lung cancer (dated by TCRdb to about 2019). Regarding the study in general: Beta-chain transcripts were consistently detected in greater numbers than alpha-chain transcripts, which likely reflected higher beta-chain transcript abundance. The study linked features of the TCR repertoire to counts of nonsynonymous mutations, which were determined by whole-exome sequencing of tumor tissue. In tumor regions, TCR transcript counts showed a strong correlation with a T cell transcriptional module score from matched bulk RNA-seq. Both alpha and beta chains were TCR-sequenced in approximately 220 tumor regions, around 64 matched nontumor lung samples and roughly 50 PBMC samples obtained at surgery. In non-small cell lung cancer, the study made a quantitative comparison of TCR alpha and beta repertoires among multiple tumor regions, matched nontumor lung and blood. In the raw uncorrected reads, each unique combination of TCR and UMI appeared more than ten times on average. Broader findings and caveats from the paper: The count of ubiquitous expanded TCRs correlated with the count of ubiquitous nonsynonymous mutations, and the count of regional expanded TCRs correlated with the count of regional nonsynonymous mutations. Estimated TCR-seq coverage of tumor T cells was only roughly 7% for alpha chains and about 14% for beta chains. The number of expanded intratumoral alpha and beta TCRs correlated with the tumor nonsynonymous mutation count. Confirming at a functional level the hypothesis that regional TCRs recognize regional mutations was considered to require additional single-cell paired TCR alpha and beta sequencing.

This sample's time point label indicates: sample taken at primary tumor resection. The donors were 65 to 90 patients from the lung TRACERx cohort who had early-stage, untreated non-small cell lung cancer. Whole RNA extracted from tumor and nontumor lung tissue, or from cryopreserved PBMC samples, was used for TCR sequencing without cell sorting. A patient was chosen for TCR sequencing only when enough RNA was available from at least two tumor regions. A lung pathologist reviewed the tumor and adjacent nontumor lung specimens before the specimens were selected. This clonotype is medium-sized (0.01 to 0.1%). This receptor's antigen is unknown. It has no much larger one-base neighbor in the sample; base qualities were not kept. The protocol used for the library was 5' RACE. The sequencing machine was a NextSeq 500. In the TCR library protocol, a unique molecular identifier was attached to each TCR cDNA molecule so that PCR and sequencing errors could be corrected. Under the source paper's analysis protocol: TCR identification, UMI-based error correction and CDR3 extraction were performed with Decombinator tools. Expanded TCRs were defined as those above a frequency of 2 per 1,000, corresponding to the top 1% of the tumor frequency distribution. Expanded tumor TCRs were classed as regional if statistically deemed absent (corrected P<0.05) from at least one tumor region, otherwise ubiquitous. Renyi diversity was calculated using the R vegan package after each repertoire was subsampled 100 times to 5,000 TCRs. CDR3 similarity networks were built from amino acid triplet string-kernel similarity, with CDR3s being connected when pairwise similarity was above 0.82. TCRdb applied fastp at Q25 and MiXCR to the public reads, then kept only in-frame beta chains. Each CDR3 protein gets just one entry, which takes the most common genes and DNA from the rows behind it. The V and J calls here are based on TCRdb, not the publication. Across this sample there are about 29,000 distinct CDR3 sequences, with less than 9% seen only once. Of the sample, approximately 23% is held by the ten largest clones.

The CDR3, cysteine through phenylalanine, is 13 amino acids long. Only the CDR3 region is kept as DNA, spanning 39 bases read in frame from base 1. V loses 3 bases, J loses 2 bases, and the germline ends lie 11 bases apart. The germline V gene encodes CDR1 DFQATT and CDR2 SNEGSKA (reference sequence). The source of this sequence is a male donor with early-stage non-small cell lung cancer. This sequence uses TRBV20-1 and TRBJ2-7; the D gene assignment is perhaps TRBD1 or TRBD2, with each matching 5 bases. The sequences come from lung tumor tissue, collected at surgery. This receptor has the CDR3 CSASGDAAYEQYF. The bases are TGCAGTGCTAGTGGGGACGCGGCCTACGAGCAGTACTTC.